The 21 T cell receptor beta chains below were found in one sample sequenced in a study of T cell responses to AZD1222 COVID-19 vaccine. TCRdb's table, derived via immunoSEQ multiplex PCR, lists solely in-frame clones and lacks some. This table has 150,000 to 200,000 clones, 92% appearing once. The sample consisted of peripheral blood, taken 28 days after the second AZD1222 dose. These receptor sequences come from an adult who received the AZD1222 COVID-19 vaccine.

This chain links TRBV5-1 with TRBJ1-1, with 12 nucleotides matching TRBD1. The germline V gene encodes CDR1 SGHRS and CDR2 YFSETQ. V lost 7 bases and J lost 1; bases outside the gene matches: 5. CDR3 size: 15 residues. Here the CDR3 reads CASSGQGASNTEAFF. The DNA for the CDR3 is TGCGCCAGCTCGGGACAGGGGGCGTCGAACACTGAAGCTTTCTTT. Full variable domain (rest looked up from reference TRBV5-1 and TRBJ1-1): KAGVTQTPRYLIKTRGQQVTLSCSPISGHRSVSWYQQTPGQGLQFLFEYFSETQRNKGNFPGRFSGRQFSNSRSEMNVSTLELGDSALYLCASSGQGASNTEAFFGQGTRLTVV.

This chain links TRBV2 with TRBJ1-2, with unresolved D. The CDR3 extends over 12 amino acids. CDR1 SNHLY and CDR2 FYNNEI come from the germline V gene. Trimming left V 6 bases short and J 7 bases short, with 12 bases between. The CDR3 sequence: CASRPTGFGYTF. As DNA, the CDR3 is TGTGCCAGCAGGCCGACGGGGTTTGGCTACACCTTC. The whole variable domain, remainder taken from reference TRBV2 and TRBJ1-2, is EPEVTQTPSHQVTQMGQEVILRCVPISNHLYFYWYRQILGQKVEFLVSFYNNEISEKSEIFDDQFSVERPDGSNFTLKIRSTKLEDSAMYFCASRPTGFGYTFGSGTRLTVV.

This sequence joins TRBV12-3 or TRBV12-4 and TRBJ1-2; D unclear. V was trimmed by 6 bases and J by 4 bases, leaving 12 bases between them. This CDR3 is 13 amino acids long. The CDR3 is CASRIGSSYGYTF. The CDR3 coding sequence is TGTGCCAGCAGGATCGGGTCGTCCTATGGCTACACCTTC.

The gene calls are TRBV5-1 and TRBJ1-6; D uncertain. CDR3 length: 14 amino acids. The germline V and J ends were trimmed by 4 bases and 5 bases, with 10 bases remaining between them. Looked up from germline, CDR1 is SGHRS and CDR2 is YFSETQ. The DNA for the CDR3 is TGCGCCAGCAGCGTCGACGGGCATAATTCACCCCTCCACTTT. It translates to CASSVDGHNSPLHF. Full variable domain (outside the CDR3, taken from reference TRBV5-1 and TRBJ1-6): KAGVTQTPRYLIKTRGQQVTLSCSPISGHRSVSWYQQTPGQGLQFLFEYFSETQRNKGNFPGRFSGRQFSNSRSEMNVSTLELGDSALYLCASSVDGHNSPLHFGNGTRLTVT.

The J gene is TRBJ2-6, the V gene TRBV28; D remains ambiguous. CDR1 is MDHEN and CDR2 is SYDVKM in the germline V gene. V was clipped by 3 bases and J by 1 base, with 7 bases between them. CDR3 length equals 15 residues. The CDR3 DNA is TGTGCCAGCAGTTTTCCCCCGTCTGGGGCCAACGTCCTGACTTTC. The encoded protein is CASSFPPSGANVLTF. Combining the CDR3 with reference TRBV28 and TRBJ2-6 gives the whole variable domain DVKVTQSSRYLVKRTGEKVFLECVQDMDHENMFWYRQDPGLGLRLIYFSYDVKMKEKGDIPEGYSVSREKKERFSLILESASTNQTSMYLCASSFPPSGANVLTFGAGSRLTVL.

The rearrangement uses TRBV30 and TRBJ1-2, with TRBD1 identical over 9 bases. Germline assignment: CDR1 GTSNPN and CDR2 SVGIG (reference sequence). Unmatched junction bases numbered 8, after V lost 4 bases and J lost 8 bases. The CDR3 sequence is 13 residues long. The CDR3 DNA reads TGTGCCTGGACTCCGGACAGGGGCGGCGGCTACACCTTC. Its protein product is CAWTPDRGGGYTF.

As to this clone: Germline is not matched at one junction end, which may reflect a read error. J is TRBJ1-3 and V is TRBV28; tentative D call: TRBD1 (5 bases). The CDR3 totals 19 residues. From germline, CDR1 is MDHEN and CDR2 SYDVKM. The CDR3 sequence: CAGSPIGRWGESSGNTIYF. The CDR3 bases are TGTGCCGGCAGCCCCATAGGGCGATGGGGGGAAAGCTCTGGAAACACCATATATTTT.

The V gene is TRBV5-1, the J gene TRBJ1-2; 8 bases match TRBD1. The J segment lost 14 bases and the V segment lost 5 bases, leaving 17 bases of the junction unmatched. The CDR3 runs to 14 residues. In germline, CDR1 is SGHRS, CDR2 YFSETQ. The CDR3 here is CASSEPGTGEIWTF. CDR3 DNA sequence: TGCGCCAGCAGTGAGCCGGGGACAGGAGAGATCTGGACCTTC.

Comments on this clone: The junction does not match germline at one end; this may be a read error. V and J are TRBV7-7 and TRBJ2-5; D may correspond to TRBD1 or TRBD2 (5 bases each). Germline V gives CDR1 SSHAT, CDR2 FNYEAQ (reference sequence). The CDR3 consists of 15 residues. DNA of the CDR3: TGTGCTAGCAGCCAGAGGGCCCAGGGCAAAGAGACCCAGTACTTC. Protein sequence: CASSQRAQGKETQYF.

V and J are TRBV3-1 (or the pseudogene TRBV3-2) and TRBJ1-2; the match to TRBD1 covers 7 bases. Losses at the gene ends were 2 bases for V and 7 bases for J; bases not matched to a gene: 7. Germline CDR1 and CDR2: LGHDT and YNNKEL (reference sequence). This CDR3 region has 14 residues. CDR3 in amino acids: CASSQSYQGGGYTF. The CDR3 coding sequence is TGTGCCAGCAGCCAATCCTATCAGGGGGGTGGCTACACCTTC.

The chain combines TRBV5-6 with TRBJ1-2; maybe TRBD1 (5 bases). Germline V gives CDR1 SGHDT, CDR2 YYEEEE. The CDR3 runs to 16 residues. With 4 bases removed from V and 6 bases from J, the gap between germline ends came to 22 bases. CDR3 in DNA: TGTGCCAGCAGCCGCGCTGCAGTGCAGGGTGGGAATGGCTACACCTTC. Translated: CASSRAAVQGGNGYTF.

V gene TRBV19 combines with J gene TRBJ1-2; possible D gene TRBD1, 5 bases. The CDR3 consists of 17 residues. The V gene's germline CDR1 is LNHDA and CDR2 SQIVND (reference sequence). Trimming removed 5 bases at V and 3 bases at J, with 22 bases between. CDR3 amino acids: CASSPRPGTPGDYGYTF. The CDR3 DNA follows: TGTGCCAGTAGTCCTCGTCCCGGGACCCCGGGAGACTATGGCTACACCTTC. Variable domain in full (rest from reference TRBV19 and TRBJ1-2): DGGITQSPKYLFRKEGQNVTLSCEQNLNHDAMYWYRQDPGQGLRLIYYSQIVNDFQKGDIAEGYSVSREKKESFPLTVTSAQKNPTAFYLCASSPRPGTPGDYGYTFGSGTRLTVV.

V and J are TRBV5-1 and TRBJ1-1; 7 bases fit TRBD1. The germline CDR1 and CDR2 sequences are SGHRS and YFSETQ. With 4 bases clipped from V and 0 bases from J, the junction kept 9 bases outside the gene matches. There are 16 residues in the CDR3. This CDR3 is CASSTRGQSLNTEAFF. Here the CDR3 DNA reads TGCGCCAGCAGCACGAGGGGACAGTCTTTGAACACTGAAGCTTTCTTT.

Here the CDR3 DNA reads TGTGCCACCAGCAGAGATGTGGACAGGGAACGTGGGAAAGAGACCCAGTACTTC. This encodes CATSRDVDRERGKETQYF. V gene TRBV15 combines with J gene TRBJ2-5, with 8 bases identical to TRBD1. V was clipped by 0 bases and J by 3 bases; unmatched bases: 12. Germline V gene sequence: CDR1 LNHNV, CDR2 YYDKDF (reference sequence). The CDR3 spans 18 residues.

The rearrangement joins TRBV28 to TRBJ2-1, with 13 bases identical to TRBD2. Germline V gives CDR1 MDHEN, CDR2 SYDVKM. J was trimmed by 0 bases and V by 1 base; bases with no gene match: 9. The CDR3 sequence is 20 residues long. The CDR3 DNA is TGTGCCAGCAGTTTATTAGCGACTAGCGGGAGGATGCGCTCCTACAATGAGCAGTTCTTC. It codes for CASSLLATSGRMRSYNEQFF.

The chain is built from TRBV19 and TRBJ2-3; the D call may be TRBD1 or TRBD2 (8 bases each). The CDR3 extends over 15 amino acids. The germline V gene has CDR1 LNHDA and CDR2 SQIVND (reference sequence). V was pared by 7 bases and J by 5 bases, with 19 bases between. CDR3 coding DNA: TGTGCCAGTAAAACGGGGGGGACAGGACGAGATACGCAGTATTTT. This encodes CASKTGGTGRDTQYF. The whole variable domain, filled in from reference TRBV19 and TRBJ2-3, reads DGGITQSPKYLFRKEGQNVTLSCEQNLNHDAMYWYRQDPGQGLRLIYYSQIVNDFQKGDIAEGYSVSREKKESFPLTVTSAQKNPTAFYLCASKTGGTGRDTQYFGPGTRLTVL.

This chain links TRBV2 with TRBJ2-7; 12 bases are shared with TRBD2. J lost 4 bases, V lost 5 bases, and 6 bases had no gene match. Germline CDR1 SNHLY, CDR2 FYNNEI. The length of the CDR3 is 15 residues. In nucleotides, the CDR3 is TGTGCCAGCAGTCTTCTAGCGGGAGGGCCATACGAGCAGTACTTC. Protein product: CASSLLAGGPYEQYF.

The chain has TRBV9 and TRBJ2-2; TRBD2 aligns across 7 bases. There are 18 residues in the CDR3. Trimming at V came to 2 bases and at J to 0 bases, leaving 10 bases not matched to a gene. Per germline, CDR1 SGDLS and CDR2 YYNGEE. The CDR3 region has the DNA TGTGCCAGCAGCGTTAGGCTAGCGGCAAAAACGAACACCGGGGAGCTGTTTTTT. Its protein product is CASSVRLAAKTNTGELFF.

For this clone: Other DNA sequences of this sample code for an identical CDR3. The chain combines TRBV3-1 (or the pseudogene TRBV3-2) with TRBJ1-1, with 7 bases identical to TRBD1. The CDR3 has 16 amino acids. Losses at the gene ends were 1 base for V and 5 bases for J; bases not matched to a gene: 10. Per the germline V gene, CDR1 is LGHDT and CDR2 is YNNKEL (reference sequence). CDR3 nucleotide sequence: TGTGCCAGCAGCCAAGTAGGAGGGGGCGCGAGGACTGAAGCTTTCTTT. Translation: CASSQVGGGARTEAFF.

J is TRBJ2-1 and V is TRBV19; 8 bases fit TRBD1. V lost 2 bases, J lost 4 bases, and 7 bases stayed unmatched. Germline lookup yields CDR1 LNHDA and CDR2 SQIVND (reference sequence). CDR3 size: 16 residues. In nucleotides, the CDR3 is TGTGCCAGTAGTATACTAGACAGGGGTCCTTACAATGAGCAGTTCTTC. Protein: CASSILDRGPYNEQFF.

This clone was seen a handful of times. The chain couples TRBV27 to TRBJ1-1; the D is unclear. Trimming took 5 bases from V and 0 from J, leaving 10 bases between them. This CDR3 has 14 amino acids. Germline CDR1 reads MNHEY; CDR2 reads SMNVEV (reference sequence). CDR3 sequence reads: CASSKRYMNTEAFF. The CDR3 bases are TGTGCCAGCAGTAAGAGGTACATGAACACTGAAGCTTTCTTT.